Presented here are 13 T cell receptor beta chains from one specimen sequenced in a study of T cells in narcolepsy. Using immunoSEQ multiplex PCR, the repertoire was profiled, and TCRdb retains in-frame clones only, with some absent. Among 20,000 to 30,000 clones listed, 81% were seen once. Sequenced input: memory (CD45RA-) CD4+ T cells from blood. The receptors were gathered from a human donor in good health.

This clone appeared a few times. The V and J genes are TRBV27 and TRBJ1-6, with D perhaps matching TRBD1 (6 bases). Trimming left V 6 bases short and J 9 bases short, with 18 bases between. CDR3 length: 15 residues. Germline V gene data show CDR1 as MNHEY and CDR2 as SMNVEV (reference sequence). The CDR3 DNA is TGTGCCAGCAGGTACAGGGAGAGCGTGAGTTCACCCCTCCACTTT. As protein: CASRYRESVSSPLHF.

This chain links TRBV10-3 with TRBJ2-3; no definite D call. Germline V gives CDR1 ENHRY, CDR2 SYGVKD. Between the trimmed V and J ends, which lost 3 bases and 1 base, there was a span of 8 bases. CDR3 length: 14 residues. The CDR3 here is CAISEASGTDTQYF. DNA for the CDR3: TGTGCCATCAGTGAAGCCAGCGGCACAGATACGCAGTATTTT.

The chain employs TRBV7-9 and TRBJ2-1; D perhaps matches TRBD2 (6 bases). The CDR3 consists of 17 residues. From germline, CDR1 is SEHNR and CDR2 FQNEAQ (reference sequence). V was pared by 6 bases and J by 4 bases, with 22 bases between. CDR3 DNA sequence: TGTGCCAGCAGTACGTATCGGGGGACGGGGATATACAATGAGCAGTTCTTC. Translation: CASSTYRGTGIYNEQFF.

Here the CDR3 reads CASSVASEVGRAKNIQYF. DNA for the CDR3: TGTGCCAGCAGTGTAGCCTCCGAAGTCGGTCGGGCCAAAAACATTCAGTACTTC. This rearrangement joins TRBV2 to TRBJ2-4; D is uncertain. The germline V gene has CDR1 SNHLY and CDR2 FYNNEI. The CDR3 extends over 18 amino acids. Trimming shortened V by 4 bases and J by 1 base, and 20 bases separated the two germline ends.

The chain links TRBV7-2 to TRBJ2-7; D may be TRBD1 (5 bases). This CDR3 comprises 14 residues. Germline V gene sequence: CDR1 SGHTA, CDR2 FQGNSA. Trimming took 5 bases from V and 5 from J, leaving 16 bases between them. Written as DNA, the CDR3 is TGTGCCAGCAGCCAGGCCCCAGGGCGGAACGAGCAGTACTTC. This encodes CASSQAPGRNEQYF.

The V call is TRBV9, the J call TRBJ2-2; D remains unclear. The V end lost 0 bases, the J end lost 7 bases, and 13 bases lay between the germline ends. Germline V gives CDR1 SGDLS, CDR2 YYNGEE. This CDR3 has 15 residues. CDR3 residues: CASSVDHGSNGELFF. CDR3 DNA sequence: TGTGCCAGCAGCGTAGATCATGGCAGCAACGGGGAGCTGTTTTTT.

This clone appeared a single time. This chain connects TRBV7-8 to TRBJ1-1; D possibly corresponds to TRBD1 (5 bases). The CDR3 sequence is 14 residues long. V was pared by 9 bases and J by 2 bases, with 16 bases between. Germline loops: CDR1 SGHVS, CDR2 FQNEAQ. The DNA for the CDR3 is TGTGCCAGTCTCCCGGCGGGACCTAACACTGAAGCTTTCTTT. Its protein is CASLPAGPNTEAFF.

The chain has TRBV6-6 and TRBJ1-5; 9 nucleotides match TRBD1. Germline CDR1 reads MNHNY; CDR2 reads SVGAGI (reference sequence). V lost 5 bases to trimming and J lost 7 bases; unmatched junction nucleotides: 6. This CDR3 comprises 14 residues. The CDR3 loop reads CASSQQGAGQPQHF. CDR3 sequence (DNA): TGTGCCAGCAGTCAACAGGGGGCTGGACAGCCCCAGCATTTT.

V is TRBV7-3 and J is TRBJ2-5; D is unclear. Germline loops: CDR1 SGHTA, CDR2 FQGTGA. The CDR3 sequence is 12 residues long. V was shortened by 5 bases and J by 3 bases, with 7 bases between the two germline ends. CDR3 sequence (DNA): TGTGCCAGCAGCAGAACGGAAGAGACCCAGTACTTC. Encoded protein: CASSRTEETQYF.

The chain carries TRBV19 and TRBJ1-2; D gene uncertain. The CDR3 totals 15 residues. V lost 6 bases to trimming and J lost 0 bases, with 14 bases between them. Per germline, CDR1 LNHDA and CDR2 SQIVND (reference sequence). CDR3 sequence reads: CASSLLGLANYGYTF. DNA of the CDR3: TGTGCCAGTAGCCTTCTCGGGTTAGCTAACTATGGCTACACCTTC. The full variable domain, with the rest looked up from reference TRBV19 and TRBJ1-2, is DGGITQSPKYLFRKEGQNVTLSCEQNLNHDAMYWYRQDPGQGLRLIYYSQIVNDFQKGDIAEGYSVSREKKESFPLTVTSAQKNPTAFYLCASSLLGLANYGYTFGSGTRLTVV.

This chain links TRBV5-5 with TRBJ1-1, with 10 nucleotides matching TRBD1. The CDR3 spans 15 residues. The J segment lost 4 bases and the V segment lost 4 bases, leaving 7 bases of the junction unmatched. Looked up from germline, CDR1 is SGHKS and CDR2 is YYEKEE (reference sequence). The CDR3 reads CASSITGQGGTEAFF. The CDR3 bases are TGTGCCAGCAGCATAACAGGACAGGGGGGCACTGAAGCTTTCTTT.

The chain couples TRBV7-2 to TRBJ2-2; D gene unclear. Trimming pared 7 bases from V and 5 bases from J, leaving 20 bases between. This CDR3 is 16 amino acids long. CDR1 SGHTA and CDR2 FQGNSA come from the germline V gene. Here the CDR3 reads CASTFIGRRGTGELFF. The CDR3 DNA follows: TGTGCCAGCACCTTCATAGGCAGGCGAGGTACCGGGGAGCTGTTTTTT.

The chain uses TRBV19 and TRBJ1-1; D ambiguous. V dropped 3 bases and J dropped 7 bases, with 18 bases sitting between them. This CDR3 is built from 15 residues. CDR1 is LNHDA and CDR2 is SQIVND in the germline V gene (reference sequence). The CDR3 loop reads CASSIGVGTRLEAFF. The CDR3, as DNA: TGTGCCAGTAGTATTGGGGTGGGCACCCGCCTTGAAGCTTTCTTT.